This TCR beta chain was sequenced for a study of blood T cell repertoires in COVID-19. How the authors handled the data: It was from reference gene primer amplification that nucleated cell counts were estimated. Clones were read by immunoSEQ multiplex PCR, and TCRdb kept only the in-frame ones, dropping some. V and J calls and clone size follow that table, whereas D and trimming were derived from the DNA. The sample carries 35,000 to 50,000 clones, around 90% recorded once. Input material: peripheral blood. This TCR came from a woman aged 40-49 years with acute or convalescent COVID-19.

In DNA, the CDR3 is TGTGCCAGCAGTTTTTGGGACAGATACAATGAGCAGTTCTTC. This translates into CASSFWDRYNEQFF. The V call is TRBV27, the J call TRBJ2-1, with TRBD1 identical over 7 bases. Germline lookup yields CDR1 MNHEY and CDR2 SMNVEV (reference sequence). The CDR3 covers 14 residues. V was pared by 3 bases and J by 4 bases, with 3 bases of the junction left unmatched.